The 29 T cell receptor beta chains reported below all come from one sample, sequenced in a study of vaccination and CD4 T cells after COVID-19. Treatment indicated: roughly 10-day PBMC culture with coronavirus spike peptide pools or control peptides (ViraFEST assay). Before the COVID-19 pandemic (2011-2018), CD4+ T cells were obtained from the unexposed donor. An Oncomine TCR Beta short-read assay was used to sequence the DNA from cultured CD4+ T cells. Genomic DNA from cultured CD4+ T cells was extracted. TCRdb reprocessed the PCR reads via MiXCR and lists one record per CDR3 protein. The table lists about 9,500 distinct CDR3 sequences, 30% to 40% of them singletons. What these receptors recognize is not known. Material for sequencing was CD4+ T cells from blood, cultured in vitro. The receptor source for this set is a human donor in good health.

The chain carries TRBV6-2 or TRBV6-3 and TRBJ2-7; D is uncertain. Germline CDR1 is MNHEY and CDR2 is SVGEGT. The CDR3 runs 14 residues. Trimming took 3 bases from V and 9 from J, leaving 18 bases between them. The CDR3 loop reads CASSYLENPTRQYF. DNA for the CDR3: TGTGCCAGCAGTTATCTGGAGAACCCTACGAGGCAGTACTTC.

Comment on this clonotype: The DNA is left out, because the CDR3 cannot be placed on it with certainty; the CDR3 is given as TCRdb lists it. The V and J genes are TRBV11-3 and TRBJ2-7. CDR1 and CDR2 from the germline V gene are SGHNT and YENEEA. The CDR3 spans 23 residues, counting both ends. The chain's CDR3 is CASSSQTSVYFCAISDGSYEQYF.

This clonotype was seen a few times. The chain's CDR3 is CASSFGGGDSPLHF. The CDR3 coding sequence is TGTGCCAGCAGCTTCGGAGGGGGCGACTCACCCCTCCACTTT. The V call is TRBV7-2, the J call TRBJ1-6, with 7 bases that match TRBD1. The CDR3 is 14 amino acids. J was trimmed by 10 bases and V by 3 bases; bases with no gene match: 6. Germline loops: CDR1 SGHTA, CDR2 FQGNSA.

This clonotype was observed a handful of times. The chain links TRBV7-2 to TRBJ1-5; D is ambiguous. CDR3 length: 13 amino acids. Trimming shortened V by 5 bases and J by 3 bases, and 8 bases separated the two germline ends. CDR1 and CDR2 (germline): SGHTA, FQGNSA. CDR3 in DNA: TGTGCCAGCAGCGTTGGGTTCAATCAGCCCCAGCATTTT. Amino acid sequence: CASSVGFNQPQHF. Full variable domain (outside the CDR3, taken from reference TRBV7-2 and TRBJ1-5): GAGVSQSPSNKVTEKGKDVELRCDPISGHTALYWYRQSLGQGLEFLIYFQGNSAPDKSGLPSDRFSAERTGGSVSTLTIQRTQQEDSAVYLCASSVGFNQPQHFGDGTRLSIL.

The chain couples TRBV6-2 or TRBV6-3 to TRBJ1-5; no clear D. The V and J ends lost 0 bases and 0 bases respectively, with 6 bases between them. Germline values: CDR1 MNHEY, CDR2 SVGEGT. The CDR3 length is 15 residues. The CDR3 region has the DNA TGTGCCAGCAGTTACTCGCTATATAGCAATCAGCCCCAGCATTTT. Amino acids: CASSYSLYSNQPQHF.

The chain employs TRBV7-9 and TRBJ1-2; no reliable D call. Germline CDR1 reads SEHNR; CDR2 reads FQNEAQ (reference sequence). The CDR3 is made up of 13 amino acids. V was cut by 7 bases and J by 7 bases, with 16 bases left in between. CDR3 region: CASIPQPKGGYTF. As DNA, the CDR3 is TGTGCCAGCATTCCCCAGCCAAAGGGTGGCTACACCTTC.

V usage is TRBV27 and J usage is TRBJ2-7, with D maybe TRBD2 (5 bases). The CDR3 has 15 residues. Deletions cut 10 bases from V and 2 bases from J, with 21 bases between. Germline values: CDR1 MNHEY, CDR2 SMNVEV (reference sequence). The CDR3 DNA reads TGTGCCACCAGCCTCAATTCGGGGAGAGCCTACGAGCAGTACTTC. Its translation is CATSLNSGRAYEQYF.

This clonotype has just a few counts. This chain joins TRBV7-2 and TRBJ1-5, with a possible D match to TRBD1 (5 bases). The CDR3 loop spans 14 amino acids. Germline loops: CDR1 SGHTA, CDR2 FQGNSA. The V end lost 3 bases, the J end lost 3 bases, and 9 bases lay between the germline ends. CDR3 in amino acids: CASSLGGLNQPQHF. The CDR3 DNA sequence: TGTGCCAGCAGCTTGGGGGGACTCAATCAGCCCCAGCATTTT.

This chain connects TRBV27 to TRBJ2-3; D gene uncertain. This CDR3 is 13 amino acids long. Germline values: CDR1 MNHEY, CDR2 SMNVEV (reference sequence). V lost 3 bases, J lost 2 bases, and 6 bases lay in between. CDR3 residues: CASSFTFTDTQYF. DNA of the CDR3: TGTGCCAGCAGTTTCACATTCACAGATACGCAGTATTTT.

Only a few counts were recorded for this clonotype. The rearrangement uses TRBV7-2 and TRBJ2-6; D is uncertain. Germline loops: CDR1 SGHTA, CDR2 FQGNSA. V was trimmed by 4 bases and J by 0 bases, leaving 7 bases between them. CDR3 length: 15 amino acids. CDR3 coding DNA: TGTGCCAGCAGCTCCAGAAGCTCTGGGGCCAACGTCCTGACTTTC. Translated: CASSSRSSGANVLTF.

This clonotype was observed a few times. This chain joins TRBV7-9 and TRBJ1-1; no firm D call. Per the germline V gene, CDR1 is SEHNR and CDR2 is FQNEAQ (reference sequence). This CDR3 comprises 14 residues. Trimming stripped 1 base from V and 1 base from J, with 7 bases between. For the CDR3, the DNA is TGTGCCAGCAGCTTAGGACAAACGAACACTGAAGCTTTCTTT. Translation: CASSLGQTNTEAFF.

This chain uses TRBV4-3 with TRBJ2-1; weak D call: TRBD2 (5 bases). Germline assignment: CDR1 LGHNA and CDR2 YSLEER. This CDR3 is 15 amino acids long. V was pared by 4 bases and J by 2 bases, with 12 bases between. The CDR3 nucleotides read TGCGCCAGCAGCCTCGACGGGGTCACCTACAATGAGCAGTTCTTC. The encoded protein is CASSLDGVTYNEQFF.

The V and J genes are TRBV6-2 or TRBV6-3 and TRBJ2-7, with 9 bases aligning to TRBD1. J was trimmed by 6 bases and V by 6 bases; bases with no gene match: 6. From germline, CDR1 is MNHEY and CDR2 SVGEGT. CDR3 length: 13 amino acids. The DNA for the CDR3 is TGTGCCAGCAGCCCCGGGACAGGGTCCGAGCAGTACTTC. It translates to CASSPGTGSEQYF.

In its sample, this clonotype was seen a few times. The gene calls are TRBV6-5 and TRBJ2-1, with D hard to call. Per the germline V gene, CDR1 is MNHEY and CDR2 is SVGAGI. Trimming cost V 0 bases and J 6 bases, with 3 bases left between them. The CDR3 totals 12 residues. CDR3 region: CASSYSLNEQFF. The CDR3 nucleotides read TGTGCCAGCAGTTACTCGCTCAATGAGCAGTTCTTC.

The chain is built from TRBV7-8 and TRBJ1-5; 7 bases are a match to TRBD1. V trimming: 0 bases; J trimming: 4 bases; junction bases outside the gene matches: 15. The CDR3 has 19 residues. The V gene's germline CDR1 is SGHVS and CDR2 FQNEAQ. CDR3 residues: CASSLAGGRSLSLNQPQHF. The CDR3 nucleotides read TGTGCCAGCAGCTTAGCAGGGGGCCGGTCCCTCTCGTTAAATCAGCCCCAGCATTTT.

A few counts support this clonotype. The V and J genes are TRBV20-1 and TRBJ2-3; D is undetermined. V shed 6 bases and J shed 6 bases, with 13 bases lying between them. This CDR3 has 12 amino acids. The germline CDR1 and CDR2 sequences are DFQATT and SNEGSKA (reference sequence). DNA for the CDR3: TGCAGTGCCCGGGCCCAGGCCGATACGCAGTATTTT. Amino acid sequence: CSARAQADTQYF.

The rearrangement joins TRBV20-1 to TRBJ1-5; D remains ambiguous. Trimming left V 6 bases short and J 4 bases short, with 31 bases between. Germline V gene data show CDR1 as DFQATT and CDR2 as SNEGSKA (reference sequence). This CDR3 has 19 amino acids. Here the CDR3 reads CSAPPMREGVRLENQPQHF. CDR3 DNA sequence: TGCAGTGCCCCCCCGATGCGCGAGGGTGTGAGGTTGGAAAATCAGCCCCAGCATTTT.

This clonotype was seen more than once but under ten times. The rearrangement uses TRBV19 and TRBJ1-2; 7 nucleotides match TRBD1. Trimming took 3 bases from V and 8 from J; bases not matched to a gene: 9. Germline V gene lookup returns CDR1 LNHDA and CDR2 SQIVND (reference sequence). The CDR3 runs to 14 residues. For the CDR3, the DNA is TGTGCCAGTAGTATTCCGGGCAGGGGGAGCGGCTACACCTTC. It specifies CASSIPGRGSGYTF. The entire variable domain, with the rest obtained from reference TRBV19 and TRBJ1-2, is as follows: DGGITQSPKYLFRKEGQNVTLSCEQNLNHDAMYWYRQDPGQGLRLIYYSQIVNDFQKGDIAEGYSVSREKKESFPLTVTSAQKNPTAFYLCASSIPGRGSGYTFGSGTRLTVV.

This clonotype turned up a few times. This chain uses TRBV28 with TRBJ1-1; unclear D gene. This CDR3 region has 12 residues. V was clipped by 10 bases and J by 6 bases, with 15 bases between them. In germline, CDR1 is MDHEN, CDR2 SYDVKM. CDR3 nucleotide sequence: TGTGCCACCCGTCATCCCCAGGCTGAAGCTTTCTTT. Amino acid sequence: CATRHPQAEAFF.

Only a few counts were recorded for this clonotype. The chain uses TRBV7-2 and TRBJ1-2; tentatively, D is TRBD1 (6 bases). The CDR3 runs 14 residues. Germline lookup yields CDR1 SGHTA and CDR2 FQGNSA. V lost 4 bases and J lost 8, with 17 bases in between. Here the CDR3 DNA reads TGTGCCAGCAGCTCCACAGGGCAGATAGGGGGCTACACCTTC. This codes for CASSSTGQIGGYTF. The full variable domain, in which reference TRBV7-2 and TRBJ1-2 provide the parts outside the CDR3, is GAGVSQSPSNKVTEKGKDVELRCDPISGHTALYWYRQSLGQGLEFLIYFQGNSAPDKSGLPSDRFSAERTGGSVSTLTIQRTQQEDSAVYLCASSSTGQIGGYTFGSGTRLTVV.

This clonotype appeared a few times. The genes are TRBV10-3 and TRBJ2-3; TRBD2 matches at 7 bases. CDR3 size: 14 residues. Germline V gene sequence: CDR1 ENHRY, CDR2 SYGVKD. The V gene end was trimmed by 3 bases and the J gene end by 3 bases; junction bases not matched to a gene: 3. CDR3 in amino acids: CAISDKAGTDTQYF. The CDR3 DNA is TGTGCCATCAGTGACAAAGCGGGAACAGATACGCAGTATTTT.

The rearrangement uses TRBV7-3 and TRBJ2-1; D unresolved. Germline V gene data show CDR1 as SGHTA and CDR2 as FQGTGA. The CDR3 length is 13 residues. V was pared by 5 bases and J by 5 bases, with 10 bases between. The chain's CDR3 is CASSAGPNNEQFF. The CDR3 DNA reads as TGTGCCAGCAGCGCCGGGCCTAACAATGAGCAGTTCTTC.

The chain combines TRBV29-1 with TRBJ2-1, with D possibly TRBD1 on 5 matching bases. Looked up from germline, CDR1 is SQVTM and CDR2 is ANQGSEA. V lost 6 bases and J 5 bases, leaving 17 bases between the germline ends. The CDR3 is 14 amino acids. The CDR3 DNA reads TGCAGCGTCCCTAGGGGCGATTACAACAATGAGCAGTTCTTC. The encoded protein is CSVPRGDYNNEQFF.

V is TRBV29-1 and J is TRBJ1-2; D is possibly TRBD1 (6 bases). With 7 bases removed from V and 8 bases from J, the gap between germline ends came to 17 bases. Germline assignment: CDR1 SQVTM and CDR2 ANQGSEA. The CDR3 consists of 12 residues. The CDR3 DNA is TGCAGCGCCAGTGGGACACCGGAAGGCTACACCTTC. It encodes CSASGTPEGYTF.

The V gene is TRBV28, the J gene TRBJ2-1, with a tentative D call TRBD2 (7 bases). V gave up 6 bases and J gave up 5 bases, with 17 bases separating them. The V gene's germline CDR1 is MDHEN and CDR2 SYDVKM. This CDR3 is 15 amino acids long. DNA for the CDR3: TGTGCCAGCAGCCCCCGGGGGGCGGCTAACAATGAGCAGTTCTTC. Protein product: CASSPRGAANNEQFF.

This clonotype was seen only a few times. CDR3 bases: TGCAGCGTTTCGCCAGGAGGCACTGAAGCTTTCTTT. This gives the protein CSVSPGGTEAFF. V usage is TRBV29-1 and J usage is TRBJ1-1, with D unresolved. Germline CDR1 SQVTM, CDR2 ANQGSEA. V shed 5 bases and J shed 4 bases, with 11 bases lying between them. CDR3 length equals 12 residues.

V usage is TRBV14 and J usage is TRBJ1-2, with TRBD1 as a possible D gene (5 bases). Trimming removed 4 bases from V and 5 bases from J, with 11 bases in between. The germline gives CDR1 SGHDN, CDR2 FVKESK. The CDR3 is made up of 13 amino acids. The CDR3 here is CASSPGPAYGYTF. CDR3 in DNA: TGTGCCAGCAGCCCGGGACCCGCTTATGGCTACACCTTC.

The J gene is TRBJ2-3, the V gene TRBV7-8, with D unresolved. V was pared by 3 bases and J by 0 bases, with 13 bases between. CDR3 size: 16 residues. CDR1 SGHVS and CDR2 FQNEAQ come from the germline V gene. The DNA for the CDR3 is TGTGCCAGCAGCTTCCGTGGACCACCTAGCACAGATACGCAGTATTTT. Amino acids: CASSFRGPPSTDTQYF. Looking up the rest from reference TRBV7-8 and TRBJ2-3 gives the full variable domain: GAGVSQSPRYKVAKRGQDVALRCDPISGHVSLFWYQQALGQGPEFLTYFQNEAQLDKSGLPSDRFFAERPEGSVSTLKIQRTQQEDSAVYLCASSFRGPPSTDTQYFGPGTRLTVL.

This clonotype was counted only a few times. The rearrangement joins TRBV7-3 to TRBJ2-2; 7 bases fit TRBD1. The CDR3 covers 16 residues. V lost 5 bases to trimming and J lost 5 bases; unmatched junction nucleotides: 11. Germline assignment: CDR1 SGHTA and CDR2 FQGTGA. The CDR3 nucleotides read TGTGCCAGCAGCCCCCAGCCAGGGGGTGTAACCGGGGAGCTGTTTTTT. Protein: CASSPQPGGVTGELFF.